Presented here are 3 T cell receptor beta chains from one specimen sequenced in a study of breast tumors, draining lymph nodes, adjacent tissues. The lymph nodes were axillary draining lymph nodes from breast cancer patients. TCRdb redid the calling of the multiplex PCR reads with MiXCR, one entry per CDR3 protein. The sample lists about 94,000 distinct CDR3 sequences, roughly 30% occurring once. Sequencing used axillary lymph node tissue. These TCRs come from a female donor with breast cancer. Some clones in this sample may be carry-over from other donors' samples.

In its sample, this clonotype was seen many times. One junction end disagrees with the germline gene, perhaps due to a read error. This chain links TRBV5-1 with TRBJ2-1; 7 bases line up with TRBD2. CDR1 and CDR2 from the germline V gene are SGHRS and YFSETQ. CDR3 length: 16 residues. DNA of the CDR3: TGTGCCAGCAGTTTAGTGGGCGGGAGCTCCTACAATGAGCAGTTCTTC. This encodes CASSLVGGSSYNEQFF.

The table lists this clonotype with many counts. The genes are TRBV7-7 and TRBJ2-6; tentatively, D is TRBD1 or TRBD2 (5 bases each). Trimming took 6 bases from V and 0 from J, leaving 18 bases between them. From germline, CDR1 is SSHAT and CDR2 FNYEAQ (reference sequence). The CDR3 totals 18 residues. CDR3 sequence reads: CASSPVRSGRSGANVLTF. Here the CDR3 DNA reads TGTGCCAGCAGTCCCGTGAGGTCGGGACGCTCTGGGGCCAACGTCCTGACTTTC.

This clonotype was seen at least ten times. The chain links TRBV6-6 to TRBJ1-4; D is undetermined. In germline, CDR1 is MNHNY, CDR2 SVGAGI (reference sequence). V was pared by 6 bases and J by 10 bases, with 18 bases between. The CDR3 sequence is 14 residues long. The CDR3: CASRYLGVAGKLFF. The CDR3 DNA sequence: TGTGCCAGCAGATACCTTGGGGTTGCAGGAAAACTGTTTTTT.